The rows below give T cell receptor beta chains drawn from one sample of a study of OX40 agonist ivuxolimab in advanced cancers. Profiled with immunoSEQ multiplex PCR; TCRdb holds only in-frame clones, not every one. The data contain some 90,000 clones, approximately 90% of them singletons. The specimen was CD4+ or CD8+ T cells sorted from blood, collected in a trial of the OX40 agonist ivuxolimab. All receptors derive from an adult with an advanced solid tumor such as melanoma, head and neck, liver or kidney cancer. CDR3s include the opening cysteine and the closing phenylalanine or tryptophan. D genes are given only for firm matches. Clone size, where shown, is once, few, many, or a class for clones that have expanded.

v_gene: TRBV7-3
j_gene: TRBJ1-2
d_gene: NA
abundance: NA
CDR3nt: TGTGCCAGCAGCCCCGGGGACGGCGACTATGGCTACACCTTC
CDR3aa: CASSPGDGDYGYTF

v_gene: TRBV27
j_gene: TRBJ1-1
d_gene: NA
abundance: NA
CDR3nt: TGTGCCAGCAGTCGAACTTTCCGGGCGAACACTGAAGCTTTCTTT
CDR3aa: CASSRTFRANTEAFF

v_gene: TRBV5-1
j_gene: TRBJ2-1
d_gene: TRBD2
abundance: NA
CDR3nt: TGCGCCAGCAGCCTGACTAGCGGGGCCTACAATGAGCAGTTCTTC
CDR3aa: CASSLTSGAYNEQFF

v_gene: TRBV5-6
j_gene: TRBJ2-7
d_gene: NA
abundance: NA
CDR3nt: TGTGCCAGCAGCTTGGACAGGACCATCTACGAGCAGTACTTC
CDR3aa: CASSLDRTIYEQYF

v_gene: TRBV6-5
j_gene: TRBJ2-7
d_gene: TRBD1
abundance: NA
CDR3nt: TGTGCCAGCAGTCGCCGGACAGGGGCCTACGAGCAGTACTTC
CDR3aa: CASSRRTGAYEQYF

v_gene: TRBV2
j_gene: TRBJ1-1
d_gene: NA
abundance: NA
CDR3nt: TGTGCCAGGCCTTTTGGGGCAGGGGTGACTGAAGCTTTCTTT
CDR3aa: CARPFGAGVTEAFF

v_gene: TRBV5-6
j_gene: TRBJ2-3
d_gene: NA
abundance: NA
CDR3nt: TGTGCCAGCAGCTTGGGTGGGGTAACAGATACGCAGTATTTT
CDR3aa: CASSLGGVTDTQYF

v_gene: TRBV11-2
j_gene: TRBJ2-3
d_gene: NA
abundance: NA
CDR3nt: TGTGCCAGCAGCCTTGTAGGGGACACAGATACGCAGTATTTT
CDR3aa: CASSLVGDTDTQYF

v_gene: TRBV27
j_gene: TRBJ2-7
d_gene: NA
abundance: NA
CDR3nt: TGTGCCAGCAGAGGTCAGGCCCACTACGAGCAGTACTTC
CDR3aa: CASRGQAHYEQYF

v_gene: TRBV18
j_gene: TRBJ2-7
d_gene: NA
abundance: NA
CDR3nt: TGTGCCAGCTCACCCGACGGGGGGCGGGTCGAGCAGTACTTC
CDR3aa: CASSPDGGRVEQYF

v_gene: TRBV4-2
j_gene: TRBJ2-1
d_gene: TRBD2
abundance: NA
CDR3nt: TGTGCCAGCAGCCAACTAGCGGGAGAAGATGAGCAGTTCTTC
CDR3aa: CASSQLAGEDEQFF

v_gene: TRBV5-4
j_gene: TRBJ1-2
d_gene: NA
abundance: once
CDR3nt: TGTGCCAGCAACCTAGGGGATCCCGGGAATACAAATGGCTACACCTTC
CDR3aa: CASNLGDPGNTNGYTF

v_gene: TRBV11-3
j_gene: TRBJ2-3
d_gene: NA
abundance: NA
CDR3nt: TGTGCCAGCAGCTCCCCCCGAGAATCAGATACGCAGTATTTT
CDR3aa: CASSSPRESDTQYF

v_gene: TRBV7-3
j_gene: TRBJ2-3
d_gene: NA
abundance: NA
CDR3nt: TGTGCCAGCAGCTTAGGACAGAATAGGGGCACAGATACGCAGTATTTT
CDR3aa: CASSLGQNRGTDTQYF

v_gene: TRBV25-1
j_gene: TRBJ1-2
d_gene: NA
abundance: few
CDR3nt: TGTGCCAGCAGTGAAAGGATGGGCTATGGCTACACCTTC
CDR3aa: CASSERMGYGYTF

v_gene: TRBV18
j_gene: TRBJ2-7
d_gene: NA
abundance: NA
CDR3nt: TGTGCCAGCTCACCATCCGGGTCCTACGAGCAGTACTTC
CDR3aa: CASSPSGSYEQYF

v_gene: TRBV6-6
j_gene: TRBJ2-7
d_gene: NA
abundance: NA
CDR3nt: TGTGCCAGCAGTTACTCGAACCTAGCCTACGAGCAGTACTTC
CDR3aa: CASSYSNLAYEQYF